The 21 T cell receptor beta chains below all came from one sample that was sequenced in a study of blood T cell dynamics during melanoma immunotherapy. Time point in this sample: pre-treatment baseline. Repertoires were generated with immunoSEQ multiplex PCR, while TCRdb's copy carries only in-frame clones and drops some. The table records 4,000 to 5,000 clones, 86% of them present only once. Sample: blood, taken from a patient treated with checkpoint blockade. The source of these receptors is a human donor with melanoma.

The DNA for the CDR3 is TGCGCCAGCAGCTTGTACCGGGGAGGCGTCATGAACACTGAAGCTTTCTTT. Residues: CASSLYRGGVMNTEAFF. V gene TRBV5-1 combines with J gene TRBJ1-1, with D uncertain. V was pared by 1 base and J by 0 bases, with 16 bases between. This CDR3 has 17 residues. CDR1 and CDR2 from the germline V gene are SGHRS and YFSETQ.

V usage is TRBV5-1 and J usage is TRBJ2-7; D remains ambiguous. V was pared by 5 bases and J by 3 bases, with 9 bases between. The CDR3 has 12 residues. Germline V CDR1 and CDR2: SGHRS, YFSETQ. This CDR3 reads CASREQYYEQYF. The CDR3 region has the DNA TGCGCCAGCAGAGAACAGTACTACGAGCAGTACTTC.

The CDR3 protein is CASSLGDHGGFEAFF. DNA of the CDR3: TGTGCCAGCAGCTTAGGCGACCATGGAGGGTTTGAAGCTTTCTTT. V usage is TRBV13 and J usage is TRBJ1-1; no reliable D call. Germline V gene lookup returns CDR1 PRHDT and CDR2 FYEKMQ (reference sequence). V was pared by 0 bases and J by 7 bases, with 15 bases between. The CDR3 has 15 residues.

This rearrangement joins TRBV4-3 to TRBJ1-4; D is unresolved. Germline values: CDR1 LGHNA, CDR2 YSLEER. CDR3 length: 16 residues. Trimming left V 0 bases short and J 5 bases short, with 13 bases between. CDR3 DNA sequence: TGCGCCAGCAGCCAAGATCCAAGTGTCCTGAATGAAAAACTGTTTTTT. Translated, it gives CASSQDPSVLNEKLFF.

This chain connects TRBV7-2 to TRBJ2-3; no definite D call. The germline V gene has CDR1 SGHTA and CDR2 FQGNSA. The ends were cut back, 5 bases at V and 2 bases at J, with 11 bases in the middle. CDR3 size: 14 residues. The CDR3 region has the DNA TGTGCCAGCAGCCGCTCGCGAGACACAGATACGCAGTATTTT. Its translation: CASSRSRDTDTQYF.

CDR3 region: CASSQPTGGGRSNQPQHF. CDR3 nucleotide sequence: TGTGCCAGCAGCCAACCCACCGGGGGGGGCCGTAGCAATCAGCCCCAGCATTTT. V and J are TRBV14 and TRBJ1-5; maybe TRBD1 (6 bases). The CDR3 extends over 18 amino acids. V lost 2 bases and J lost 0, with 17 bases in between. The germline gives CDR1 SGHDN, CDR2 FVKESK. Filled out from reference TRBV14 and TRBJ1-5, the complete variable domain reads EAGVTQFPSHSVIEKGQTVTLRCDPISGHDNLYWYRRVMGKEIKFLLHFVKESKQDESGMPNNRFLAERTGGTYSTLKVQPAELEDSGVYFCASSQPTGGGRSNQPQHFGDGTRLSIL.

The chain recombines TRBV7-3 with TRBJ2-6, with TRBD1 matching 10 bases. J gave up 1 base and V 5 bases, and 8 bases lay outside the gene matches. This CDR3 is 18 amino acids long. From germline, CDR1 is SGHTA and CDR2 FQGTGA. CDR3 sequence reads: CASSPVTGGFSGANVLTF. CDR3 in DNA: TGTGCCAGCAGCCCTGTGACAGGGGGCTTTTCTGGGGCCAACGTCCTGACTTTC.

On this clone itself: The same CDR3 arises from other DNA sequences in this sample as well. The rearrangement joins TRBV29-1 to TRBJ1-2; 7 nucleotides match TRBD1. There are 14 residues in the CDR3. Unmatched junction bases numbered 11, after V lost 3 bases and J lost 7 bases. The germline V gene encodes CDR1 SQVTM and CDR2 ANQGSEA. The CDR3 DNA reads TGCAGCGTTGAGCTCGTAGATGACAGGGTTGGCTACACCTTC. Encoded protein: CSVELVDDRVGYTF.

V gene TRBV4-2 combines with J gene TRBJ2-1; the match to TRBD2 covers 12 bases. Germline V gene lookup returns CDR1 LGHNA and CDR2 YNFKEQ. V dropped 4 bases and J dropped 9; count of bases not matched to a gene: 10. There are 16 residues in the CDR3. CDR3 amino acids: CASSRLTSGSSAEQFF. CDR3 bases: TGTGCCAGCAGCCGACTGACTAGCGGGAGTTCGGCTGAGCAGTTCTTC.

The chain links TRBV5-4 to TRBJ2-5; D gene unclear. The germline V and J ends were trimmed by 6 bases and 5 bases, with 2 bases remaining between them. The CDR3 has 9 amino acids. Per germline, CDR1 SGHNT and CDR2 YYREEE (reference sequence). CDR3 in DNA: TGTGCCAGCAAGGAGACCCAGTACTTC. Protein product: CASKETQYF.

This clone was counted a single time. V and J are TRBV6-5 and TRBJ2-3; D is unclear. This CDR3 region has 14 residues. Germline values: CDR1 MNHEY, CDR2 SVGAGI. Trimming cost V 0 bases and J 2 bases, with 6 bases left between them. CDR3 coding DNA: TGTGCCAGCAGTTACTCCGACCCCACAGATACGCAGTATTTT. Translating gives CASSYSDPTDTQYF.

The chain uses TRBV10-3 and TRBJ2-7, with D possibly being TRBD1 or TRBD2 (5 bases each). Germline V CDR1 and CDR2: ENHRY, SYGVKD. Trimming pared 10 bases from V and 1 base from J, leaving 20 bases between. This CDR3 has 15 residues. The CDR3 DNA reads as TGTGCCACCCGGTGGATGGGACGACAATCCTACGAGCAGTACTTC. Encoded protein: CATRWMGRQSYEQYF.

As DNA, the CDR3 is TGCAGTGCGAGACTGGCTGAGACCCAGTACTTC. Protein sequence: CSARLAETQYF. The chain is built from TRBV20-1 and TRBJ2-5; D gene ambiguous. This CDR3 comprises 11 residues. The V end lost 6 bases, the J end lost 5 bases, and 10 bases lay between the germline ends. CDR1 DFQATT and CDR2 SNEGSKA come from the germline V gene (reference sequence).

The rearrangement joins TRBV5-1 to TRBJ1-1; D gene unclear. Trimming took 0 bases from V and 0 from J, leaving 3 bases between them. The CDR3 has 13 residues. From germline, CDR1 is SGHRS and CDR2 YFSETQ. The CDR3 loop reads CASSLGVNTEAFF. The CDR3 region has the DNA TGCGCCAGCAGCTTGGGGGTGAACACTGAAGCTTTCTTT.

This chain uses TRBV4-1 with TRBJ1-2, with 7 bases fitting TRBD1. J lost 4 bases, V lost 3 bases, and 5 bases had no gene match. The CDR3 is 14 amino acids. Germline V lookup: CDR1 MGHRA, CDR2 YSYEKL. CDR3 protein: CASSHLTGIYGYTF. The DNA for the CDR3 is TGCGCCAGCAGCCATCTGACAGGGATCTATGGCTACACCTTC.

The J gene is TRBJ1-2, the V gene TRBV7-9, with D uncertain. V lost 3 bases and J lost 2, with 10 bases in between. Germline V lookup: CDR1 SEHNR, CDR2 FQNEAQ (reference sequence). This CDR3 region has 14 residues. CDR3 in amino acids: CASSFDSSNYGYTF. The CDR3 DNA reads as TGTGCCAGCAGCTTTGACTCCAGCAACTATGGCTACACCTTC.

In nucleotides, the CDR3 is TGTGCCAGCAGCTTACTTCATGGCTCCTACGAGCAGTACTTC. It encodes CASSLLHGSYEQYF. The rearrangement links TRBV11-1 to TRBJ2-7; D gene ambiguous. The CDR3 is made up of 14 amino acids. Deletions cut 2 bases from V and 0 bases from J, with 8 bases between. Per the germline V gene, CDR1 is SGHAT and CDR2 is FQDESV (reference sequence).

The rearrangement uses TRBV4-1 and TRBJ1-1; 8 nucleotides agree with TRBD1. J lost 1 base, V lost 0 bases, and 10 bases had no gene match. From germline, CDR1 is MGHRA and CDR2 YSYEKL. The CDR3 is 18 amino acids. The DNA for the CDR3 is TGCGCCAGCAGCCAAGACCCGGACAGGGCCAATACGAACACTGAAGCTTTCTTT. It yields the protein CASSQDPDRANTNTEAFF.

The gene calls are TRBV30 and TRBJ2-3, with 7 bases lining up with TRBD2. The V segment lost 2 bases and the J segment 1 base; nucleotides outside the gene matches: 3. The CDR3 is made up of 14 amino acids. The V gene's germline CDR1 is GTSNPN and CDR2 SVGIG (reference sequence). CDR3 in DNA: TGTGCCTGGAGTCCTGGGAGGGGCACAGATACGCAGTATTTT. It codes for CAWSPGRGTDTQYF.

The rearrangement uses TRBV6-1 and TRBJ1-2, with TRBD1 matching 11 bases. With 3 bases clipped from V and 6 bases from J, the junction kept 9 bases outside the gene matches. The germline V gene has CDR1 MNHNS and CDR2 SASEGT. This CDR3 comprises 16 residues. CDR3 nucleotide sequence: TGTGCCAGCAGTGACCCCGGACAGGGGGCATCGGATGGCTACACCTTC. Encoded protein: CASSDPGQGASDGYTF.

The V gene is TRBV21-1, the J gene TRBJ2-3; TRBD1, the table's D call, lacks a check against the DNA. TRBV21-1 is recorded as a pseudogene. The CDR3 runs 17 residues. The CDR3 reads CATRDFFGQGHRDTQYF. The CDR3 DNA reads TGTGCCACTCGCGATTTCTTCGGACAGGGGCACAGGGATACGCAGTATTTT.